The 5 T cell receptor beta chains reported below all come from one sample, sequenced in a study of cytomegalovirus exposure and HLA in healthy donors. In the PCR, 60 Vbeta and 13 Jbeta primers were used. Data came from immunoSEQ multiplex PCR; TCRdb stores just in-frame clones and leaves some out. The sample carries roughly 180,000 clones, over 60% recorded once. Specimen: PBMCs. These receptor sequences come from a female donor in good health and CMV-seronegative.

The chain employs TRBV7-9 and TRBJ2-7, with D perhaps TRBD2 (5 bases). There are 14 residues in the CDR3. Trimming pared 8 bases from V and 2 bases from J, leaving 16 bases between. Germline V gene lookup returns CDR1 SEHNR and CDR2 FQNEAQ (reference sequence). This CDR3 is CASSVRDPPYEQYF. The CDR3 DNA reads as TGTGCCAGCTCGGTGAGGGATCCCCCCTACGAGCAGTACTTC.

This chain connects TRBV30 to TRBJ2-5; 12 nucleotides align to TRBD2. CDR3 length: 13 residues. Germline-derived CDR1 and CDR2 are GTSNPN and SVGIG (reference sequence). V dropped 5 bases and J dropped 11; count of bases not matched to a gene: 9. The CDR3: CAWRLAGANEQYF. CDR3 sequence (DNA): TGTGCCTGGCGACTAGCGGGGGCCAATGAGCAGTACTTC. Based on the CDR3 plus reference TRBV30 and TRBJ2-5, the full variable domain is SQTIHQWPATLVQPVGSPLSLECTVEGTSNPNLYWYRQAAGRGLQLLFYSVGIGQISSEVPQNLSASRPQDRQFILSSKKLLLSDSGFYLCAWRLAGANEQYFGPGTRLLVL.

The chain joins TRBV7-3 to TRBJ2-2, with 7 bases aligning to TRBD1. The V and J ends lost 1 base and 5 bases, in that order; junction bases with no gene match: 10. The CDR3 loop spans 17 amino acids. Looked up from germline, CDR1 is SGHTA and CDR2 is FQGTGA. The DNA of the CDR3 is TGTGCCAGCAGCTTAAGTGGGCAGGGGGTGAGGACCGGGGAGCTGTTTTTT. Translation gives CASSLSGQGVRTGELFF.

The chain links TRBV5-6 to TRBJ1-6; TRBD1 aligns across 7 bases. Germline V gene sequence: CDR1 SGHDT, CDR2 YYEEEE. This CDR3 region has 15 residues. V was pared by 0 bases and J by 9 bases, with 6 bases of the junction left unmatched. CDR3 coding DNA: TGTGCCAGCAGCTTGGACAGGGGCCTTGGTTCACCCCTCCACTTT. Translation: CASSLDRGLGSPLHF.

The rearrangement joins TRBV7-3 to TRBJ2-1; 8 bases align to TRBD2. Germline CDR1 and CDR2: SGHTA and FQGTGA. This CDR3 has 16 amino acids. J gave up 6 bases and V 0 bases, and 7 bases lay outside the gene matches. The CDR3 region has the DNA TGTGCCAGCAGCTTAACGCGGGGGGCCGGGAGCAATGAGCAGTTCTTC. It encodes CASSLTRGAGSNEQFF.